This T cell receptor (beta chain) was obtained from a study of graft-versus-host responses after intestinal transplantation. Overall study: Tacrolimus plus steroids were given to all recipients for two to three years, preceded by anti-thymocyte globulin induction. Findings of the study overall: GvH clones detected in recipient marrow included some appearing first in ileum or blood.

Profiling relied on immunoSEQ multiplex PCR, and the TCRdb table lists in-frame clones only, not all of them. The sample lists 75,000 to 95,000 clones; approximately 94% were seen once. From germline, CDR1 is SEHNR and CDR2 FQNEAQ (reference sequence). The CDR3 length is 17 residues. J lost 4 bases, V lost 1 base, and 8 bases had no gene match. Comments on this clone: Its matching antigen is unknown.

The receptor comes from a human donor who received an intestinal transplant. The source material was unstimulated CD8+ T cells sorted from spleen or lymph node cells, sampled before intestinal transplant. V usage is TRBV7-9 and J usage is TRBJ2-4; 9 nucleotides agree with TRBD1. The CDR3 sequence: CASSLEDRGEGKNIQYF. Here the CDR3 DNA reads TGTGCCAGCAGCTTAGAAGACAGGGGGGAAGGAAAAAACATTCAGTACTTC.